This T cell receptor beta chain comes out of a study of T cell clones after liver transplantation. At the level of the study: Apart from a few HCV-positive recipients, transplants were for non-autoimmune, non-viral reasons. Timepoints were pre-transplant, pre-withdrawal, and after withdrawal was completed or failed. Whole-study findings and limits: Post-transplant time points were not standardized, so conclusions are preliminary.

Some clones are missing from TCRdb's copy, which holds only in-frame ones; the method was immunoSEQ multiplex PCR. This sample has 45,000 to 60,000 clones, with around 70% found just once. CDR3 size: 17 residues. Trimming removed 5 bases from V and 2 bases from J, with 20 bases in between. Germline V gene lookup returns CDR1 MDHEN and CDR2 SYDVKM. Details on this clone: Its specificity is not known.

This rearrangement joins TRBV28 to TRBJ2-3, with a weak D call TRBD2 (5 bases). Sequences were derived from CD4+ T cells from blood, sampled at the 22-month timepoint. The sequence came from a human patient who received a liver transplant. Some T cells here may be from the graft donor. CDR3 DNA: TGTGCCAGCAGTCCACCCCGGAGAGGGCCAGACACAGATACGCAGTATTTT. It translates to CASSPPRRGPDTDTQYF.